A selection of T cell receptor beta chains follows, all from one sample in a study of OX40 agonist ivuxolimab in advanced cancers. Using immunoSEQ multiplex PCR, the repertoire was profiled, and TCRdb retains in-frame clones only, with some absent. This sample has more than 90,000 clones; approximately 80% occur once, and the top ten carry approximately 5.5%. The source was CD4+ or CD8+ T cells sorted from blood, collected in a trial of the OX40 agonist ivuxolimab. Receptor source: an adult with an advanced solid tumor such as melanoma, head and neck, liver or kidney cancer. Each CDR3 is given with its conserved first and last residue.

V: TRBV11-2; J: TRBJ2-1; CDR3: CASSLAGPEQFF
V: TRBV2; J: TRBJ1-1; CDR3: CASSEATGGFNEAFF
V: TRBV4-2; J: TRBJ2-3; CDR3: CASRPPGTDTQYF
V: TRBV5-1; J: TRBJ1-1; CDR3: CASSLEGGSAEAFF
V: TRBV21-1; J: TRBJ2-7; CDR3: CASSNTSGSSYEQYF
V: TRBV5-1; J: TRBJ2-1; CDR3: CASSGGLATTNEQFF
V: TRBV7-9; J: TRBJ2-1; CDR3: CASSLPQGNEQFF
V: TRBV5-1; J: TRBJ1-2; CDR3: CASSLEGTAGGYTF
V: TRBV18; J: TRBJ2-7; CDR3: CASSPPKGGHRYEQYF
V: TRBV27; J: TRBJ1-5; CDR3: CASSLRQDSNQPQHF
V: TRBV6-6; J: TRBJ2-7; CDR3: CASSYGRVGEQYF
V: TRBV11-1; J: TRBJ1-2; CDR3: CASSLTSNYGYTF
V: TRBV5-4; J: TRBJ1-1; CDR3: CASSSPTGTGGVVTEAFF
V: TRBV5-1; J: TRBJ2-7; CDR3: CASSLAVTSSPGEQYF
V: TRBV2; J: TRBJ1-4; CDR3: CASSVESRRAEKLFF
V: TRBV7-2; J: TRBJ2-3; CDR3: CASSLAGGQIDTQYF
V: TRBV19; J: TRBJ1-3; CDR3: CASGGGNTIYF
V: TRBV27; J: TRBJ1-5; CDR3: CASRMGAATQPQHF
V: TRBV6-1; J: TRBJ1-2; CDR3: CASSEGSGRIYGYTF
V: TRBV5-1; J: TRBJ1-2; CDR3: CASSLETGYGYTF
V: TRBV4-2; J: TRBJ1-1; CDR3: CASSQGRDREAFF
V: TRBV11-2; J: TRBJ2-2; CDR3: CASRLGGTGELFF
V: TRBV6-5; J: TRBJ2-5; CDR3: CASSSDRWWETQYF
V: TRBV5-5; J: TRBJ2-7; CDR3: CASSQEGRGDYEQYF
V: TRBV5-1; J: TRBJ1-5; CDR3: CASSLGDRGQPQHF
V: TRBV27; J: TRBJ2-1; CDR3: CASSLSAGRNEQFF
V: TRBV20-1; J: TRBJ1-5; CDR3: CSIGGNQPQHF
V: TRBV7-9; J: TRBJ1-2; CDR3: CASSQGNYGYTF
V: TRBV7-2; J: TRBJ2-7; CDR3: CASRYTGGAYEQHF
V: TRBV18; J: TRBJ1-6; CDR3: CASSPNQPSSYNSPLHF
V: TRBV6-1; J: NA; CDR3: CASSAGQGIYEQYF
V: TRBV7-8; J: TRBJ2-3; CDR3: CASSQTSGGAETDTQYF
V: TRBV6-6; J: TRBJ2-2; CDR3: CASGLDSPVGELFF
V: TRBV6-1; J: TRBJ2-7; CDR3: CASRLAPSYEQYF
V: TRBV11-3; J: TRBJ2-2; CDR3: CASSLGGGQLTGELFF
V: TRBV11-2; J: TRBJ2-3; CDR3: CASTARTSGSAADTQYF
V: TRBV27; J: TRBJ2-1; CDR3: CASSSSRTGSSYNEQFF
V: TRBV5-5; J: TRBJ2-7; CDR3: CASSFTQGAYASLYEQYF
V: TRBV7-8; J: TRBJ2-1; CDR3: CASSLKGTSGRERRDEQFF
V: TRBV4-2; J: TRBJ1-2; CDR3: CASSSRGGSNNYGYTF
V: TRBV5-1; J: TRBJ1-3; CDR3: CASADRDSGNTIYF
V: TRBV4-1; J: TRBJ2-3; CDR3: CASSHTIKGGGRTDTQYF
V: TRBV7-9; J: TRBJ2-2; CDR3: CASSLVMNTGELFF
V: TRBV6-1; J: TRBJ1-2; CDR3: CASSETLESYGYTF
V: TRBV15; J: TRBJ2-1; CDR3: CATSRTISGAYNEQFF
V: TRBV2; J: TRBJ2-2; CDR3: CASTGTGNTGELFF